The 15 T cell receptor beta chains listed next were all sequenced from one sample in a study of T-cell memory formation after mild COVID-19. From the 5' RACE reads, TCRdb called clonotypes with MiXCR, one entry per CDR3 protein. The data contain 470,000 or so distinct CDR3 sequences, roughly 23% of them singletons. The sample was PBMCs or a T cell subset sorted from them (not recorded which). These TCRs come from an adult woman who had mild COVID-19 (a few samples of this study predate the infection). Cell type and time point are not known.

This clonotype came up a few times. The V call is TRBV7-2, the J call TRBJ2-3, with D possibly TRBD2 on 6 matching bases. CDR3 length: 15 amino acids. The V and J ends lost 3 bases and 1 base respectively, with 11 bases between them. From germline, CDR1 is SGHTA and CDR2 FQGNSA. CDR3 nucleotides: TGTGCCAGCAGCTTTCGGGCTAGCGGCACAGATACGCAGTATTTT. This sequence encodes CASSFRASGTDTQYF.

The genes are TRBV6-6 and TRBJ1-6, with 11 bases matching TRBD1. The CDR3 consists of 16 residues. Germline loops: CDR1 MNHNY, CDR2 SVGAGI (reference sequence). J lost 9 bases, V lost 0 bases, and 4 bases had no gene match. The chain's CDR3 is CASSYSGQGAGSPLHF. CDR3 DNA: TGTGCCAGCAGTTACTCAGGACAGGGGGCCGGTTCACCCCTCCACTTT.

In its sample, this clonotype was seen many times. The rearrangement joins TRBV5-1 to TRBJ2-1; 12 bases fit TRBD2. CDR3 length: 15 residues. From germline, CDR1 is SGHRS and CDR2 YFSETQ. V was clipped by 1 base and J by 5 bases; unmatched bases: 1. The CDR3 bases are TGCGCCAGCAGCTTGAGGACTAGCGGGAACAATGAGCAGTTCTTC. This codes for CASSLRTSGNNEQFF.

The gene calls are TRBV10-3 and TRBJ2-7; TRBD1 agrees at 7 bases. The V segment lost 4 bases and the J segment 4 bases; nucleotides outside the gene matches: 7. In germline, CDR1 is ENHRY, CDR2 SYGVKD. The CDR3 spans 14 residues. The CDR3 DNA reads as TGTGCCATCAGTGGGGACAGTCGAGTTTACGAGCAGTACTTC. Residues: CAISGDSRVYEQYF.

This clonotype was picked up one time. V usage is TRBV12-3 or TRBV12-4 and J usage is TRBJ2-3; TRBD2 agrees at 8 bases. Germline trimming cut 5 bases from V and 5 bases from J; bases unmatched to any gene: 12. CDR3 length: 16 residues. The CDR3 region is CASSLPSGLFVDTQYF. DNA for the CDR3: TGTGCCAGCAGTCTTCCTAGCGGGCTGTTCGTAGATACGCAGTATTTT.

A few counts support this clonotype. V is TRBV19 and J is TRBJ2-5; D is possibly TRBD1 (6 bases). The CDR3 has 15 residues. Trimming removed 5 bases from V and 4 bases from J, with 17 bases in between. Germline CDR1 LNHDA, CDR2 SQIVND (reference sequence). This chain's CDR3 is CASSARDTLGETQYF. The DNA for the CDR3 is TGTGCCAGTAGTGCCCGGGACACCCTAGGAGAGACCCAGTACTTC.

This clonotype was recorded a few times. The rearrangement joins TRBV5-1 to TRBJ2-7, with 12 bases that match TRBD2. CDR3 length equals 18 residues. The J segment lost 3 bases and the V segment lost 0 bases, leaving 10 bases of the junction unmatched. Germline-derived CDR1 and CDR2 are SGHRS and YFSETQ. CDR3 sequence (DNA): TGCGCCAGCAGCTTGGCTCCTAGCGGGGGGGCCACTTTCTACGAGCAGTACTTC. It yields the protein CASSLAPSGGATFYEQYF. Variable domain in full (rest from reference TRBV5-1 and TRBJ2-7): KAGVTQTPRYLIKTRGQQVTLSCSPISGHRSVSWYQQTPGQGLQFLFEYFSETQRNKGNFPGRFSGRQFSNSRSEMNVSTLELGDSALYLCASSLAPSGGATFYEQYFGPGTRLTVT.

This chain links TRBV5-6 with TRBJ1-1; D is unclear. CDR3 length equals 14 residues. V was shortened by 4 bases and J by 0 bases, with 10 bases between the two germline ends. Germline values: CDR1 SGHDT, CDR2 YYEEEE. CDR3 in DNA: TGTGCCAGCAGCGGCCGTTTGGTGAACACTGAAGCTTTCTTT. This encodes CASSGRLVNTEAFF.

This clonotype was detected only a few times. The chain joins TRBV12-3 or TRBV12-4 to TRBJ2-6; TRBD2 matches 8 bases. CDR3 length equals 17 residues. Trimming took 5 bases from V and 2 from J; bases not matched to a gene: 8. The CDR3 sequence is CASSPPTGGPGANVLTF. The CDR3 DNA is TGTGCCAGCAGTCCACCTACGGGAGGGCCTGGGGCCAACGTCCTGACTTTC.

This chain uses TRBV20-1 with TRBJ2-3; no reliable D call. CDR1 is DFQATT and CDR2 is SNEGSKA in the germline V gene (reference sequence). The CDR3 runs to 15 residues. Between the trimmed V and J ends, which lost 0 bases and 2 bases, there was a span of 12 bases. CDR3 in DNA: TGCAGTGCTAGAGATGAGCCAGGACCCACAGATACGCAGTATTTT. Its protein product is CSARDEPGPTDTQYF.

The rearrangement joins TRBV28 to TRBJ1-2; D might be TRBD1 (6 bases). Trimming shortened V by 5 bases and J by 8 bases, and 15 bases separated the two germline ends. The CDR3 runs 13 residues. Per the germline V gene, CDR1 is MDHEN and CDR2 is SYDVKM. CDR3 in DNA: TGTGCCAGCAGTCTCCCAGGGGTACGGGGCTACACCTTC. Residues: CASSLPGVRGYTF.

This clonotype was detected only a few times. The chain couples TRBV20-1 to TRBJ2-3; TRBD2 agrees at 7 bases. V shed 5 bases, J shed 2 bases, and the junction held 16 bases outside the gene matches. The CDR3 runs to 17 residues. The germline V gene has CDR1 DFQATT and CDR2 SNEGSKA (reference sequence). The CDR3 nucleotides are TGCAGTGCTCCTCCGCCTAGCGGAGCCCGGGTCACAGATACGCAGTATTTT. Translation gives CSAPPPSGARVTDTQYF.

This clonotype was found a few times. The DNA is omitted, as the CDR3 cannot be located on it reliably, and the CDR3 follows TCRdb's listing. The CDR3 is CASSPRTGQVGGGSLQF. The V gene is TRBV4-2, the J gene TRBJ1-6; TRBD1 is the table's D call and was not checked against the DNA. The CDR3 is 17 residues long, ends included. Germline V gene data show CDR1 as LGHNA and CDR2 as YNFKEQ.

This clonotype occurred a few times. This sequence joins TRBV5-1 and TRBJ2-2; 11 nucleotides align to TRBD1. Germline V lookup: CDR1 SGHRS, CDR2 YFSETQ. CDR3 size: 18 residues. Trimming removed 0 bases from V and 7 bases from J; junction bases left unmatched: 11. CDR3 residues: CASSLEGQGARDIGELFF. DNA for the CDR3: TGCGCCAGCAGCTTGGAAGGACAGGGGGCGCGAGATATCGGGGAGCTGTTTTTT.

The rearrangement joins TRBV14 to TRBJ2-7; 7 nucleotides line up with TRBD2. CDR3 size: 15 residues. CDR1 and CDR2 (germline): SGHDN, FVKESK. Germline trimming cut 1 base from V and 8 bases from J; bases unmatched to any gene: 11. The CDR3 bases are TGTGCCAGCAGCCAAGTTGGCCACCGGGGGGTTCAGCAGTACTTC. Translating gives CASSQVGHRGVQQYF.